This TCR beta chain appears in the sequencing data of a study of identical twins. This clonotype was found many times. V lost 6 bases to trimming and J lost 0 bases; unmatched junction nucleotides: 8. The length of the CDR3 is 18 residues. Germline CDR1 and CDR2: SNHLY and FYNNEI. Using its own MiXCR run on the 5' RACE reads, TCRdb lists one record per CDR3 protein. The data show 450,000 to 600,000 distinct CDR3 sequences, 20% to 25% seen once. The sample was also linked to a second study, of yellow fever vaccine responses in identical twins.

What was sequenced was CD4+ T cells sorted from blood. The TCR originated in a woman under 30 in good health. The gene calls are TRBV2 and TRBJ2-1; 13 nucleotides match TRBD2. The CDR3 loop is CASRVGTSGVSSYNEQFF. The CDR3 DNA sequence: TGTGCCAGCAGGGTAGGGACTAGCGGGGTTAGCTCCTACAATGAGCAGTTCTTC.